One sample yielded the 26 T cell receptor beta chains listed below, sequenced in a study of human T cells and chemical hapten exposure. A single record per CDR3 protein comes from TCRdb applying MiXCR to the RACE reads. Found here are 150,000 to 200,000 distinct CDR3 sequences, approximately 14% of them singletons; the top ten hold about 1.7%. Time point here: patch test 1, 2 weeks after DPC sensitization. Noted treatment: therapeutic diphenylcyclopropenone sensitization with weekly scalp DPC. Material: whole blood, obtained in connection with sensitization to the hapten diphenylcyclopropenone (DPC). The receptors derive from a woman aged 25 to 39 with alopecia areata. Some clones in this sample may be carry-over from other donors' samples.

In its sample, this clonotype was seen many times. The chain's CDR3 is CASSVYGSRQPHEQYF. CDR3 nucleotides: TGTGCCAGCAGCGTTTACGGGTCTCGGCAGCCCCACGAGCAGTACTTC. The chain uses TRBV9 and TRBJ2-7; D is uncertain. The CDR3 has 16 amino acids. V lost 2 bases and J lost 5, with 20 bases in between. CDR1 is SGDLS and CDR2 is YYNGEE in the germline V gene.

In this sample, this clonotype turned up a few times. The chain joins TRBV20-1 to TRBJ2-4, with unresolved D. The V gene's germline CDR1 is DFQATT and CDR2 SNEGSKA (reference sequence). Trimming took off 4 bases at V and 1 base at J, with 8 bases between the two ends. The CDR3 is 13 amino acids. CDR3 sequence reads: CSANRFAKNIQYF. CDR3 nucleotides: TGCAGTGCTAATCGCTTCGCCAAAAACATTCAGTACTTC.

This clonotype was seen more than once but under ten times. The chain employs TRBV2 and TRBJ1-1; 11 bases match TRBD1. CDR1 SNHLY and CDR2 FYNNEI come from the germline V gene. Trimming at V came to 6 bases and at J to 5 bases, leaving 8 bases not matched to a gene. CDR3 size: 15 residues. The chain's CDR3 is CASRSPGQGVTEAFF. The DNA of the CDR3 is TGTGCCAGCAGATCCCCGGGACAGGGGGTGACTGAAGCTTTCTTT.

This clonotype was seen only a few times. The chain couples TRBV29-1 to TRBJ2-3; 9 bases map to TRBD2. This CDR3 comprises 13 residues. Germline loops: CDR1 SQVTM, CDR2 ANQGSEA. The V segment lost 8 bases and the J segment 4 bases; nucleotides outside the gene matches: 7. The CDR3 spells CSRGSGRSDTQYF. The DNA of the CDR3 is TGCAGCCGGGGTAGCGGGAGATCAGATACGCAGTATTTT.

The chain is built from TRBV29-1 and TRBJ2-1; D is perhaps TRBD1 (6 bases). The CDR3 length is 15 residues. CDR1 and CDR2 from the germline V gene are SQVTM and ANQGSEA. The V gene lost 7 bases and the J gene lost 1 base, with 17 bases spanning the gap. The CDR3 nucleotides are TGCAGCGCCGCGAGGCCGAGGGGGTCCTACAATGAGCAGTTCTTC. Translated: CSAARPRGSYNEQFF.

Many counts were recorded for this clonotype. The gene calls are TRBV2 and TRBJ2-3; weak D call: TRBD2 (5 bases). Germline CDR1 and CDR2: SNHLY and FYNNEI. The CDR3 runs to 16 residues. Trimming took off 4 bases at V and 5 bases at J, with 19 bases between the two ends. The CDR3 DNA reads as TGTGCCAGCAGTGGGCGAAACCGGGATTTGGGAGATACGCAGTATTTT. It is translated as CASSGRNRDLGDTQYF.

This sequence joins TRBV29-1 and TRBJ2-5, with 11 bases lining up with TRBD1. V trimming: 0 bases; J trimming: 5 bases; junction bases outside the gene matches: 5. The germline V gene has CDR1 SQVTM and CDR2 ANQGSEA. CDR3 size: 15 residues. DNA for the CDR3: TGCAGCGTTGAAGATCATGGGACAGGGGGTGAGACCCAGTACTTC. This codes for CSVEDHGTGGETQYF.

J is TRBJ1-5 and V is TRBV19; 11 bases fit TRBD1. V was pared by 5 bases and J by 6 bases, with 9 bases of the junction left unmatched. Germline V gives CDR1 LNHDA, CDR2 SQIVND (reference sequence). CDR3 length equals 16 residues. The DNA for the CDR3 is TGTGCCAGTAGTTCCCGGGACAGGGGGTTCGGTCAGCCCCAGCATTTT. Its translation is CASSSRDRGFGQPQHF.

This chain links TRBV11-2 with TRBJ2-5; tentatively, D is TRBD1 or TRBD2 (5 bases each). CDR3 length equals 15 residues. V lost 2 bases and J lost 4, with 14 bases in between. CDR1 and CDR2 from the germline V gene are SGHAT and FQNNGV. CDR3 residues: CASSLTRSGGETQYF. The CDR3, as DNA: TGTGCCAGCAGCTTAACAAGGAGTGGGGGAGAGACCCAGTACTTC.

This clonotype came up a few times. The chain couples TRBV29-1 to TRBJ2-1; D possibly corresponds to TRBD1 (5 bases). This CDR3 has 13 amino acids. Germline V lookup: CDR1 SQVTM, CDR2 ANQGSEA. V was shortened by 4 bases and J by 8 bases, with 15 bases between the two germline ends. CDR3 nucleotide sequence: TGCAGCGTTGCCCCAGGGTCTGGGGATGAGCAGTTCTTC. Its protein is CSVAPGSGDEQFF.

The gene calls are TRBV4-2 and TRBJ2-3; 9 bases are a match to TRBD2. The CDR3 consists of 18 residues. Germline loops: CDR1 LGHNA, CDR2 YNFKEQ. V was pared by 1 base and J by 1 base, with 9 bases of the junction left unmatched. The CDR3 region is CASSQGLIAGAGTDTQYF. The CDR3 DNA follows: TGTGCCAGCAGCCAAGGTCTGATAGCGGGGGCCGGCACAGATACGCAGTATTTT.

The chain carries TRBV6-2 or TRBV6-3 and TRBJ2-7, with 15 bases lining up with TRBD2. Germline V gene sequence: CDR1 MNHEY, CDR2 SVGEGT. Trimming cost V 8 bases and J 0 bases; bases outside gene matches: 5. CDR3 length equals 16 residues. CDR3 amino acids: CASAGTSGRTSYEQYF. The DNA of the CDR3 is TGTGCCAGCGCTGGGACTAGCGGGAGGACCTCCTACGAGCAGTACTTC.

This clonotype has more than one count but fewer than ten. The rearrangement joins TRBV10-3 to TRBJ2-7; D remains unclear. Germline V CDR1 and CDR2: ENHRY, SYGVKD. The CDR3 is 14 residues long. The V and J ends lost 8 bases and 0 bases respectively, with 14 bases between them. DNA of the CDR3: TGTGCCATCTCGTCGGGCGGAAGCTCCTACGAGCAGTACTTC. Protein sequence: CAISSGGSSYEQYF.

The chain carries TRBV3-1 and TRBJ1-2, with TRBD1 matching over 9 bases. The germline gives CDR1 LGHDT, CDR2 YNNKEL (reference sequence). The CDR3 loop spans 20 amino acids. J gave up 0 bases and V 4 bases, and 18 bases lay outside the gene matches. The CDR3 is CASSPIAGQGKIVPNYGYTF. For the CDR3, the DNA is TGTGCCAGCAGCCCGATAGCGGGACAGGGAAAAATCGTTCCTAACTATGGCTACACCTTC.

CDR3 residues: CASSPRRNEQYF. CDR3 sequence (DNA): TGTGCCAGCAGTCCCCGTAGAAACGAGCAGTACTTC. This chain connects TRBV28 to TRBJ2-7; D is unclear. The CDR3 sequence is 12 residues long. V was shortened by 5 bases and J by 5 bases, with 10 bases between the two germline ends. Germline lookup yields CDR1 MDHEN and CDR2 SYDVKM.

This clonotype was seen many times. The chain employs TRBV29-1 and TRBJ1-3; D remains ambiguous. V lost 6 bases and J 0 bases, leaving 6 bases between the germline ends. The length of the CDR3 is 12 residues. Germline V CDR1 and CDR2: SQVTM, ANQGSEA. The CDR3 DNA sequence: TGCAGCGTCGGGCTCTCTGGAAACACCATATATTTT. Residues: CSVGLSGNTIYF. Combining the CDR3 with reference TRBV29-1 and TRBJ1-3 gives the whole variable domain SAVISQKPSRDICQRGTSLTIQCQVDSQVTMMFWYRQQPGQSLTLIATANQGSEATYESGFVIDKFPISRPNLTFSTLTVSNMSPEDSSIYLCSVGLSGNTIYFGEGSWLTVV.

This clonotype has more than one count but fewer than ten. The chain joins TRBV30 to TRBJ1-1; D remains unclear. V was cut by 0 bases and J by 2 bases, with 13 bases left in between. Germline-derived CDR1 and CDR2 are GTSNPN and SVGIG (reference sequence). This CDR3 has 15 amino acids. CDR3 coding DNA: TGTGCCTGGAGTGTACGTGGCAGGCCAAACACTGAAGCTTTCTTT. Its translation: CAWSVRGRPNTEAFF.

In its sample, this clonotype was seen many times. The CDR3 region has the DNA TGTGCCAGCAGCTTACCTAGCACAGATACGCAGTATTTT. Amino acid sequence: CASSLPSTDTQYF. This chain links TRBV5-6 with TRBJ2-3; D gene uncertain. This CDR3 is built from 13 residues. Germline V lookup: CDR1 SGHDT, CDR2 YYEEEE. Trimming shortened V by 2 bases and J by 0 bases, and 4 bases separated the two germline ends. Drawing the rest from reference TRBV5-6 and TRBJ2-3, the complete variable domain is DAGVTQSPTHLIKTRGQQVTLRCSPKSGHDTVSWYQQALGQGPQFIFQYYEEEERQRGNFPDRFSGHQFPNYSSELNVNALLLGDSALYLCASSLPSTDTQYFGPGTRLTVL.

This clonotype was seen more than once but under ten times. The chain employs TRBV10-3 and TRBJ2-7; 10 positions match TRBD1. The CDR3 has 14 residues. Germline V gene lookup returns CDR1 ENHRY and CDR2 SYGVKD. Trimming cost V 4 bases and J 3 bases; bases outside gene matches: 3. DNA of the CDR3: TGTGCCATCAGTGCGGGGACAGGGGACTACGAGCAGTACTTC. Translated, it gives CAISAGTGDYEQYF.

This clonotype has more than one count but fewer than ten. The V gene is TRBV7-2, the J gene TRBJ1-1; D unclear. Trimming removed 7 bases from V and 3 bases from J, with 15 bases in between. CDR3 length: 14 residues. Germline V CDR1 and CDR2: SGHTA, FQGNSA. The CDR3 sequence is CASNLAPGDTEAFF. In DNA, the CDR3 is TGTGCCAGCAATCTAGCCCCCGGCGACACTGAAGCTTTCTTT.

This clonotype was seen a few times. V usage is TRBV6-1 and J usage is TRBJ2-7; 16 bases are shared with TRBD2. Germline CDR1 is MNHNS and CDR2 is SASEGT. The CDR3 sequence is 17 residues long. J gave up 4 bases and V 4 bases, and 7 bases lay outside the gene matches. For the CDR3, the DNA is TGTGCCAGCAGTGCAGGGACTAGCGGGAGGGCCAGGTACGAGCAGTACTTC. This translates into CASSAGTSGRARYEQYF.

In this sample, this clonotype turned up a few times. The V gene is TRBV4-3, the J gene TRBJ1-1, with D uncertain. V was cut by 1 base and J by 0 bases, with 9 bases left in between. Germline CDR1 and CDR2: LGHNA and YSLEER. The CDR3 consists of 15 residues. The CDR3 DNA follows: TGCGCCAGCAGCCAAGGTCCGGGCCTGAACACTGAAGCTTTCTTT. It is translated as CASSQGPGLNTEAFF.

The table lists this clonotype with a few counts. Here the CDR3 reads CASSWIRGPIDTQYF. Here the CDR3 DNA reads TGTGCCAGCAGCTGGATCAGGGGGCCGATAGATACGCAGTATTTT. The rearrangement uses TRBV7-3 and TRBJ2-3, with 8 positions matching TRBD1. Trimming took 4 bases from V and 5 from J; bases not matched to a gene: 8. This CDR3 is built from 15 residues. Germline CDR1 SGHTA, CDR2 FQGTGA.

There are many counts of this clonotype. The J gene is TRBJ2-7, the V gene TRBV12-3 or TRBV12-4; no firm D call. Trimming cost V 3 bases and J 0 bases, with 9 bases left between them. The CDR3 is made up of 14 amino acids. The CDR3 loop is CASSFDSRSYEQYF. CDR3 DNA: TGTGCCAGCAGTTTTGACTCCCGCTCCTACGAGCAGTACTTC.

This clonotype was picked up a small number of times. The chain combines TRBV14 with TRBJ2-1, with D possibly being TRBD2 (6 bases). CDR3 size: 12 residues. CDR1 and CDR2 (germline): SGHDN, FVKESK. Trimming pared 4 bases from V and 10 bases from J, leaving 11 bases between. Written as DNA, the CDR3 is TGTGCCAGCAGCCTTAGCGGTCCCGAGCAGTTCTTC. Amino acids: CASSLSGPEQFF.

This clonotype was seen ten or more times. The chain combines TRBV5-1 with TRBJ1-6, with D unresolved. Germline CDR1 is SGHRS and CDR2 is YFSETQ. Trimming removed 0 bases at V and 0 bases at J, with 4 bases between. The CDR3 contains 15 residues. The CDR3 sequence: CASSLASSYNSPLHF. The CDR3 DNA reads as TGCGCCAGCAGCTTGGCCAGCTCCTATAATTCACCCCTCCACTTT.